The T cell receptor beta chain under discussion was sequenced for a study of T cell responses to AZD1222 COVID-19 vaccine (dated by TCRdb to the early 2020s). The study in broad terms: AZD1222 recipients given second doses at about 4 weeks or at about 12 weeks were pooled, since spike-specific TCR depth and breadth were not found to differ between the two schedules. TCR sequencing covered about 230 trial participants: 200 to 220 given two doses of AZD1222 and 26 given two doses of MenACWY control vaccine. Trial participants were enrolled into age subgroups of 18-55, 56-69 and 70-plus years, which contained approximately 150, 28 and 58 TCR-sequenced participants, respectively. Here is what the overall study found, with its caveats: After two AZD1222 doses, spike-specific TCR breadth and depth were significantly higher than at day 0 and than in MenACWY recipients. Because no samples from the day 14 peak response were available, repertoires could be characterized only after the peak T cell response. Conclusions about previously exposed vaccinees were limited because only six AZD1222 recipients were SARS-CoV-2 seropositive at baseline. Most participants were white British and females outnumbered males, and the authors suggested that clonal diversity may have been underestimated. The vaccine-associated CD4 TCRs covered the entire spike protein, and the dominant responses fell in regions 160-218 and 743-854. Reportedly, close to half of the unique spike-specific TCRs recognized epitopes lying outside the regions that are mutated in the B.1.351 and B.1.1.7 variants. In the small 56-69-year group, the increase in depth fell short of significance, most likely because of low power.

The CDR3 regions of human TCRbeta chains were analyzed by immunosequencing. The source study handled its data this way. TCRs in the repertoires were compared against a reference library of SARS-CoV-2-specific TCRs that had been generated with the MIRA antigen-specificity platform. Breadth was defined as the fraction of unique TCRs that were SARS-CoV-2-associated, and depth was defined as the fraction of total T cells that were SARS-CoV-2-associated. Using the MIRA data, each spike-specific TCR was assigned both to the spike region to which the TCR was reactive and to a CD4 or CD8 class. Log10-transformed breadth and depth values were compared by one-way ANOVA with Sidak's multiple comparisons tests. TCRdb stores this immuneACCESS table with in-frame sequences only. Part of the clones is absent; in the studies checked, under half of the shortfall reflects unresolved V genes, and no reason is known for the rest. V, J and clone size derive from that table, while D and trimming were established from the DNA sequence. The table for this sample lists 130,000 to 150,000 clones; about 90% of them were counted only once. The ten biggest clones cover approximately 2% of the sample.

Taken with the paper, the label for time point translates to: baseline before first vaccination. Vaccinee samples were obtained from the UK trials COV001 and COV002, which included a single-blind randomized controlled phase 2/3 trial of AZD1222 (ChAdOx1 nCoV-19) in healthy adults. For TCRbeta chain sequencing, PBMC samples from trial participants were taken at day 0 and at day 28 after the second dose. The sample holds one count of this clone. The antigen it binds to is not known. No base-level quality is on record; no much larger clone is a single base apart. CDR1 KGHSH and CDR2 LQKENI were looked up in the germline V gene. The CDR3, from cysteine to phenylalanine, totals 13 residues. Only the CDR3 part of the read is kept: 39 bases, read in frame from the first base. Trimming takes 4 bases off V and 1 base off J; junction bases not matched to a gene: 0.

The chain employs TRBV18 and TRBJ1-2; 7 bases in between match TRBD1. The sequence was collected from an adult in good health. Sequences were derived from peripheral blood, sampled on day 0 of AZD1222 vaccination. The DNA is TGTGCCAGCTCACGGGACAGTAACTATGGCTACACCTTC. This yields the protein CASSRDSNYGYTF.